This TCR beta chain was documented in a study of CD8+ T cells in alopecia areata. Study-level information: Patients in the treated group were given tofacitinib by mouth, 5 to 10 mg twice a day. Study-level points and caveats: It was lesional scalp, especially alopecia totalis/universalis, that showed higher clonality than normal scalp. Scalp specimens additionally yield sequences from normal skin's resident alphabeta T cells.

The treatment is: oral pan-JAK inhibitor, 5-10 mg twice daily. After isolation, RNA underwent reverse transcription to generate cDNA as the sequencing template. Profiled with immunoSEQ multiplex PCR; TCRdb holds only in-frame clones, not every one. The sample consists of about 290,000 clones, about three fifths of them appearing once. Comments on this clone: Its matching antigen is unknown.

The TCR sequence derives from a human donor with alopecia areata. The sample was CD4+ T cells sorted from blood, taken at week 24, from a patient treated with tofacitinib.

The CDR3 region has the DNA TGCAGCGTTGAAGACGGAGGAAACACCATATATTTT. The encoded protein is CSVEDGGNTIYF. The chain couples TRBV29-1 to TRBJ1-3; D not certain. V lost 0 bases and J 4 bases, leaving 4 bases between the germline ends. The germline V gene has CDR1 SQVTM and CDR2 ANQGSEA. The CDR3 spans 12 residues.